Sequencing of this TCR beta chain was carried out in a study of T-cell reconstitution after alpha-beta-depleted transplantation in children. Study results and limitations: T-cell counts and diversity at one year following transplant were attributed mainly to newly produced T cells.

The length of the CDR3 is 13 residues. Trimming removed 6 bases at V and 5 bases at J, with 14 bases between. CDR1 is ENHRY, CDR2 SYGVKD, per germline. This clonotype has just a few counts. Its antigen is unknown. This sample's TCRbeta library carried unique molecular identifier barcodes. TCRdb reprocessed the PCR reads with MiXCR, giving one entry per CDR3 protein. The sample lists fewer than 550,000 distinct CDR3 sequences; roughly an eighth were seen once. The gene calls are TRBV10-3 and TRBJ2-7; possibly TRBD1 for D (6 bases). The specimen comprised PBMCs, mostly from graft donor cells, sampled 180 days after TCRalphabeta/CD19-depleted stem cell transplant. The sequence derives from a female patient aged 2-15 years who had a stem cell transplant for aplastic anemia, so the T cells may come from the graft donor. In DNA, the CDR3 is TGTGCCATCAGGGCCAGGGGATCCGACGAGCAGTACGTC. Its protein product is CAIRARGSDEQYV.